This TCR beta chain emerged from a study of T-cell memory formation after mild COVID-19. Overall study: Among the donors, TCR clusters were largely specific to each donor.

Germline-derived CDR1 and CDR2 are SEHNR and FQNEAQ (reference sequence). CDR3 length: 15 amino acids. V dropped 5 bases and J dropped 5; count of bases not matched to a gene: 5. Libraries for TCRalpha and TCRbeta carried sample barcodes and unique molecular identifiers via 5'RACE. TCRdb used MiXCR to reprocess the 5' RACE reads, holding one entry per CDR3 protein. This sample has roughly 610,000 distinct CDR3 sequences, with roughly 17% found just once. This clonotype was detected only a few times. This chain uses TRBV7-9 with TRBJ2-5, with 13 nucleotides matching TRBD2. Source material: PBMCs or a T cell subset sorted from them (not recorded which). The origin of this receptor is an adult woman who had mild COVID-19 (a few samples of this study predate the infection). Cell type and time point are not known. The CDR3 bases are TGTGCCAGCAGCGTGGGGACTAGCGGGAAGGAGACCCAGTACTTC. It codes for CASSVGTSGKETQYF.